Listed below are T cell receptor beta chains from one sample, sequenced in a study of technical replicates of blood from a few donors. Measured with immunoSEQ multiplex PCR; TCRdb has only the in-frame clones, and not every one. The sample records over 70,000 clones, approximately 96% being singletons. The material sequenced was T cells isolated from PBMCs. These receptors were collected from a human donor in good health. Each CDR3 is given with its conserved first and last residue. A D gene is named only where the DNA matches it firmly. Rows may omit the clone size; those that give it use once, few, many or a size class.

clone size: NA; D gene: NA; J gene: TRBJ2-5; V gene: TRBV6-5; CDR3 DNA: TGTGCCAGCAGTCCGTCAAGGGACACGGAGACCCAGTACTTC; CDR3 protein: CASSPSRDTETQYF
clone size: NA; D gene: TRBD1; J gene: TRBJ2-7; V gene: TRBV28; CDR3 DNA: TGTGCCAGCAGTTTCAAGTACGGGACAGGAGGCTACGAGCAGTACTTC; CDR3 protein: CASSFKYGTGGYEQYF
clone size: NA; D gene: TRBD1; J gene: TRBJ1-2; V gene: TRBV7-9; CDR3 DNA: TGTGCCAGCAGCTTAGCGACAGGGCATGGCTACACCTTC; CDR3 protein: CASSLATGHGYTF
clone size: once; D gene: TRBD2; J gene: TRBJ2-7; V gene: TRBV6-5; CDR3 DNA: TGTGCCAGCAGTTACACCCAGGGACTAGCGGACGAGCAGTACTTC; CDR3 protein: CASSYTQGLADEQYF
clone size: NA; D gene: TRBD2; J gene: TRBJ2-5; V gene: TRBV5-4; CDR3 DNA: TGTGCCAGCAGCCAGGGACTAGCGGGGATGGAGACCCAGTACTTC; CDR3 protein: CASSQGLAGMETQYF
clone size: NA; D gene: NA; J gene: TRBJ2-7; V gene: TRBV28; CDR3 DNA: TGTGCCAGCAGTCAGGGCTCCTACGAGCAGTACTTC; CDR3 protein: CASSQGSYEQYF
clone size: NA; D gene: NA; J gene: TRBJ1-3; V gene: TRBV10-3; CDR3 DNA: TGTGCCATCAGTGAAGCAGGGGTTGGAAACACCATATATTTT; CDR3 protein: CAISEAGVGNTIYF
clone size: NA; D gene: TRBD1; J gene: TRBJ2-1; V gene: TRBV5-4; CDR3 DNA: TGTGCCAGCAGCCCGGGCGGGGGACAGGGGGAAGGTGAGCAGTTCTTC; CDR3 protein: CASSPGGGQGEGEQFF
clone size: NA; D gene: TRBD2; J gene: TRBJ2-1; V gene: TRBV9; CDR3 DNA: TGTGCCAGCAGCGTCACCGGGGGAGGGAACAATGAGCAGTTCTTC; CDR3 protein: CASSVTGGGNNEQFF
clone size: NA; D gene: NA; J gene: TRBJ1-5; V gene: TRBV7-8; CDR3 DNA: TGTGCCAGCAGCCCGACCTTAAGAACTCCAACAGTTTCCCAGCATTTT; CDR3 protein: CASSPTLRTPTVSQHF
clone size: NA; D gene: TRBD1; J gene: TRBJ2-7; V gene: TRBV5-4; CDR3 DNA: TGTGCCAGCAGCTTAGGCAGGGGGCCGTACGAGCAGTACTTC; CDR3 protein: CASSLGRGPYEQYF
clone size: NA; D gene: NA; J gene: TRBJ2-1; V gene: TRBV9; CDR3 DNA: TGTGCCAGCAGCGTAGGAGGCGACTACAATGAGCAGTTCTTC; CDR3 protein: CASSVGGDYNEQFF
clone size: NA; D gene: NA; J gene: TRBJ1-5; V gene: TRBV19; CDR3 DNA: TGTGCCAGTAGTTGGGGCCGGGGCAATCAGCCCCAGCATTTT; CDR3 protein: CASSWGRGNQPQHF
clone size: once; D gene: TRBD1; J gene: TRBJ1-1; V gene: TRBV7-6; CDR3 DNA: TGTGCCAGCAGACCTCGGACAGGGCTGAACACTGAAGCTTTCTTT; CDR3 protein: CASRPRTGLNTEAFF
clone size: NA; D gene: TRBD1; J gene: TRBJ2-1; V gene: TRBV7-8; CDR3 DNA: TGTGCCAGCAGCTTATGGACAGGCGGAATCTACTCCTACAATGAGCAGTTCTTC; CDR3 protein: CASSLWTGGIYSYNEQFF
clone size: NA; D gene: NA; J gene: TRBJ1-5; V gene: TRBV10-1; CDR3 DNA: TGCGCCAGCAGTGACCGGGGTAATCAGCCCCAGCATTTT; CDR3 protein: CASSDRGNQPQHF
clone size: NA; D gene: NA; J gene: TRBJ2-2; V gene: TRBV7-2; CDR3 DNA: TGTGCCAGCAGCGTTAATCTTGCCGGGGAGCTGTTTTTT; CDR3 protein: CASSVNLAGELFF
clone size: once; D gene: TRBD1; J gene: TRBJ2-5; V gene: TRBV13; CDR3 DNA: TGTGCCAGCAGTAGGGGGACAGGGGGACAAGAGACCCAGTACTTC; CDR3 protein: CASSRGTGGQETQYF
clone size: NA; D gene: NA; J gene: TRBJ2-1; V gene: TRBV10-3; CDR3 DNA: TGTGCCATCAGGGCCAGGGATTACAATGAGCAGTTCTTC; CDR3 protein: CAIRARDYNEQFF
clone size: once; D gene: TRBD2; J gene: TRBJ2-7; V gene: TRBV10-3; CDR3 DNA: TGTGCCATCAGTGAGGTAGAGCGGGAGCGAACCTACGAGCAGTACTTC; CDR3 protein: CAISEVERERTYEQYF
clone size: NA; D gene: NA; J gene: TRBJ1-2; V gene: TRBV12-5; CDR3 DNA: TGTGCTAGTGGTTCTTCTCCTAACTATGGCTACACCTTC; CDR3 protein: CASGSSPNYGYTF
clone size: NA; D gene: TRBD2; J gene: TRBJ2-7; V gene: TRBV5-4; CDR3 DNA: TGTGCCAGCAGGGCGTCGGGAGGTTCCGCCTACGAGCAGTACTTC; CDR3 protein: CASRASGGSAYEQYF
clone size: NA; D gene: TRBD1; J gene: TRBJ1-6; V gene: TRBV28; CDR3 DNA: TGTGCCAGCAGATCCGGGACAGGGGATAATTCACCCCTCCACTTT; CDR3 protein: CASRSGTGDNSPLHF
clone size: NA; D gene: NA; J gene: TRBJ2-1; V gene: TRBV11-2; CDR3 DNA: TGTGCCAGCAGCCCTCGGGTCCTCGTCTACAATGAGCAGTTCTTC; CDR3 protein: CASSPRVLVYNEQFF
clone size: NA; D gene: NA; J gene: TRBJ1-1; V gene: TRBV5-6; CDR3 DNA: TGTGCCAGCAGCCAAGGCGACAGCCACATGAACACTGAAGCTTTCTTT; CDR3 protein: CASSQGDSHMNTEAFF
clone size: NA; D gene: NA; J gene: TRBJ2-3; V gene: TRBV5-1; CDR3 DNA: TGCGCCAGCAGCTTGGTCGGGGGACGGGACACAGATACGCAGTATTTT; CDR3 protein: CASSLVGGRDTDTQYF
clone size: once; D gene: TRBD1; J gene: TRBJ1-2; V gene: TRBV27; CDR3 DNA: TGTGCCAGCAGTTTCGGGACAGGGAGTACGTTGTATGGCTACACCTTC; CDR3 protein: CASSFGTGSTLYGYTF
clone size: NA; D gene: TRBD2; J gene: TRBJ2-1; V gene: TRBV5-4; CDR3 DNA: TGTGCCAGCAGCATTAGCGGGGGGACGCCCTACAATGAGCAGTTCTTC; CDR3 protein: CASSISGGTPYNEQFF
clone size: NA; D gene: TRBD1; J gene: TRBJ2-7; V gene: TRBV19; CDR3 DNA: TGTGCCAGTTTGGACAGGGCAAAGTACGAGCAGTACTTC; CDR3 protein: CASLDRAKYEQYF
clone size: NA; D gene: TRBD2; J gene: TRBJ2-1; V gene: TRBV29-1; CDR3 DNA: TGCAGCGCAGCGGGATGGATTTACAATGAGCAGTTCTTC; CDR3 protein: CSAAGWIYNEQFF
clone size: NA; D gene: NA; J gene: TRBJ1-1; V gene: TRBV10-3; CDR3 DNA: TGTGCCATCCGGGGGAACACTGAAGCTTTCTTT; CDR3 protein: CAIRGNTEAFF
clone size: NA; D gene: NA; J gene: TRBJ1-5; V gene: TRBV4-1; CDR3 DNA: TGCGCCAGCAGCCACCCCCCGGCAGGGCGGCAGCCCCAGCATTTT; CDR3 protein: CASSHPPAGRQPQHF
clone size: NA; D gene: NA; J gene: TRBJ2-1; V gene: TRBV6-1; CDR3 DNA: TGTGCCAGCGGGAGGGGGGAGTTCTTC; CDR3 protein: CASGRGEFF
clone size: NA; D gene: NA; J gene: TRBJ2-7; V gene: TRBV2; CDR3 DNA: TGTGCCAGCAGTGAAGATCCGCAGTGGGAGCAGTACTTC; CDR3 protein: CASSEDPQWEQYF
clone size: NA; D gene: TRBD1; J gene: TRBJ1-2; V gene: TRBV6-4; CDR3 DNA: TGTGCCAGCAGTACGACAGGGAGAGGCGGCTACACCTTC; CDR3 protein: CASSTTGRGGYTF
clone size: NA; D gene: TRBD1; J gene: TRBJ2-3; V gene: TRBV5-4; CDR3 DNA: TGTGCCAGCAGCTTGTTCTTCGGGACAGGGGTGACAGATACGCAGTATTTT; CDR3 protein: CASSLFFGTGVTDTQYF
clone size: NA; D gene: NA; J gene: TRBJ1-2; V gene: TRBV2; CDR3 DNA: TGTGCCAGCAGTGACTACACACCAGGGCTAGGCTACACCTTC; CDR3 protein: CASSDYTPGLGYTF
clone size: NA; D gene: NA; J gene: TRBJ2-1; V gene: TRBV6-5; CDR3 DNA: TGTGCCAGCAGTTACGGGTATAACCTAGGCAATGAGCAGTTCTTC; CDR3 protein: CASSYGYNLGNEQFF
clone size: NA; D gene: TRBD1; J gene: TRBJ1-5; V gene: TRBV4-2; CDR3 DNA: TGTGCCAGCAGCCAAGATGACAGGGGAATATTTCCCCAGCATTTT; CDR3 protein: CASSQDDRGIFPQHF
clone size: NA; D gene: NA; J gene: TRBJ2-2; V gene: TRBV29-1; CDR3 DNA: TGCAGCGTTGTTCCGGGACACCAGAACACCGGGGAGCTGTTTTTT; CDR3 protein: CSVVPGHQNTGELFF
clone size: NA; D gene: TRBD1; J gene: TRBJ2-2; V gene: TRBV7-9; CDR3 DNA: TGTGCCAGCAGCGCCAGTCCCGGGACAGGACCGAACACCGGGGAGCTGTTTTTT; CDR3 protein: CASSASPGTGPNTGELFF
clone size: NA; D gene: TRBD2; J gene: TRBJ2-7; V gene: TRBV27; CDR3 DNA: TGTGCCACTGGGACTAGCGGCTACGAGCAGTACTTC; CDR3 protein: CATGTSGYEQYF
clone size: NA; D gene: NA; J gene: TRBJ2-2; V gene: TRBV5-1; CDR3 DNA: TGCGCCAGCAGCTGGTCAGGGGAAACGAACACCGGGGAGCTGTTTTTT; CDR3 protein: CASSWSGETNTGELFF
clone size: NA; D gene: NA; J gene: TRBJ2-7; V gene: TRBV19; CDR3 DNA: TGTGCCAGTCAACCTGGAGGCGGGTTTACCTACGAGCAGTACTTC; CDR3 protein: CASQPGGGFTYEQYF
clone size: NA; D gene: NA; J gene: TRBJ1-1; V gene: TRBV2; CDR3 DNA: TGTGCCATCAAGAGGGCAGTCTTGAACACTGAAGCTTTCTTT; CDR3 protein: CAIKRAVLNTEAFF
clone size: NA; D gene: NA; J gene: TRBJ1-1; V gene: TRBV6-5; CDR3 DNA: TGTGCCAGCAGTTACGAGGCGTGGACTGAAGCTTTCTTT; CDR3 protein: CASSYEAWTEAFF
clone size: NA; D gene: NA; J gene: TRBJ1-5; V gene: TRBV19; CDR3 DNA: TGTGCCAGTAGTATAACACAGGGACCTAATCAGCCCCAGCATTTT; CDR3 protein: CASSITQGPNQPQHF
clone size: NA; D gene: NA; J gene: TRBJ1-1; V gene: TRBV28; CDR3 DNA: TGTGCCAGCAGTAAAGCAGGTCTGCAGAGCACTGAAGCTTTCTTT; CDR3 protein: CASSKAGLQSTEAFF